This T cell receptor (beta chain) was found in a study of cytomegalovirus exposure and HLA in healthy donors. Broader study findings: Later analysis demonstrated an association between a missense DCLRE1C variant and TCR beta V- and J-gene trimming.

The germline V gene encodes CDR1 SGHRS and CDR2 YFSETQ. The CDR3 sequence is 16 residues long. Trimming removed 1 base from V and 1 base from J, with 11 bases in between. Primers included in the PCR were 60 Vbeta and 13 Jbeta primers. Per the original methods: Tens of millions of unique TCR beta chains, roughly 11 million shared, were counted in a later analysis. Assay used: immunoSEQ multiplex PCR; TCRdb lists only in-frame clones, some missing. V and J calls and clone size are as listed in that table; D and trimming were resolved from the DNA. In the table there are tens of thousands of clones, about 80% of which are singletons. A word on this clone: Its target is unknown.

Specimen: PBMCs. The rearrangement joins TRBV5-1 to TRBJ2-2; TRBD1 is a possible D gene (7 bases). This clonotype was obtained from a man aged 25 to 40 in good health and CMV-seronegative. This chain's CDR3 is CASSLRGDRNTGELFF. Written as DNA, the CDR3 is TGCGCCAGCAGCTTGAGGGGGGACAGGAACACCGGGGAGCTGTTTTTT.